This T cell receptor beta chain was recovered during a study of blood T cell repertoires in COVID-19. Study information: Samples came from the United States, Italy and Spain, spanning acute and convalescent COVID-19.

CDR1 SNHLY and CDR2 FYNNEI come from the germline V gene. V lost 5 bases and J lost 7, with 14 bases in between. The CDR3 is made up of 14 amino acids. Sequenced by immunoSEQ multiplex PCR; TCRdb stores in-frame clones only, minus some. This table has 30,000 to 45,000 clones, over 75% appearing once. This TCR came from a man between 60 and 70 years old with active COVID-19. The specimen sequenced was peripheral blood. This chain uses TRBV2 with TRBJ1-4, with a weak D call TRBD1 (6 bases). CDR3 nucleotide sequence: TGTGCCAGCAGTCGAAACAGGGAGGGTGAAAAACTGTTTTTT. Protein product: CASSRNREGEKLFF.